The T cell receptor beta chain described here comes from a study of T cells after yellow fever vaccination. General study points: Subsequent booster samples again held most clones from primary vaccination (under 98% CD4, over 80% CD8). Though weaker, the secondary response peaked faster, on day 5 versus 15. Some clonotypes, a small share, were shared between CD4 and CD8 compartments.

Of note for this clonotype: What it recognizes is unknown.

Generation of TCR cDNA used 5'RACE template switching (which added a universal primer site and UMIs). TCRdb used MiXCR to reprocess the 5' RACE reads, holding one entry per CDR3 protein. The table records some 560,000 distinct CDR3 sequences, about a fifth of them present only once. Germline V CDR1 and CDR2: GTSNPN, SVGIG (reference sequence). Trimming removed 0 bases at V and 4 bases at J, with 7 bases between. The CDR3 runs to 13 residues. V usage is TRBV30 and J usage is TRBJ1-5; the D is unclear. This receptor was taken from a man between 25 and 39 years old who received the YFV17D yellow fever vaccine. Source: PBMCs, taken 15 days after the yellow fever booster vaccination. Here the CDR3 reads CAWSVTGNQPQHF. The CDR3, as DNA: TGTGCCTGGAGTGTAACGGGTAATCAGCCCCAGCATTTT.